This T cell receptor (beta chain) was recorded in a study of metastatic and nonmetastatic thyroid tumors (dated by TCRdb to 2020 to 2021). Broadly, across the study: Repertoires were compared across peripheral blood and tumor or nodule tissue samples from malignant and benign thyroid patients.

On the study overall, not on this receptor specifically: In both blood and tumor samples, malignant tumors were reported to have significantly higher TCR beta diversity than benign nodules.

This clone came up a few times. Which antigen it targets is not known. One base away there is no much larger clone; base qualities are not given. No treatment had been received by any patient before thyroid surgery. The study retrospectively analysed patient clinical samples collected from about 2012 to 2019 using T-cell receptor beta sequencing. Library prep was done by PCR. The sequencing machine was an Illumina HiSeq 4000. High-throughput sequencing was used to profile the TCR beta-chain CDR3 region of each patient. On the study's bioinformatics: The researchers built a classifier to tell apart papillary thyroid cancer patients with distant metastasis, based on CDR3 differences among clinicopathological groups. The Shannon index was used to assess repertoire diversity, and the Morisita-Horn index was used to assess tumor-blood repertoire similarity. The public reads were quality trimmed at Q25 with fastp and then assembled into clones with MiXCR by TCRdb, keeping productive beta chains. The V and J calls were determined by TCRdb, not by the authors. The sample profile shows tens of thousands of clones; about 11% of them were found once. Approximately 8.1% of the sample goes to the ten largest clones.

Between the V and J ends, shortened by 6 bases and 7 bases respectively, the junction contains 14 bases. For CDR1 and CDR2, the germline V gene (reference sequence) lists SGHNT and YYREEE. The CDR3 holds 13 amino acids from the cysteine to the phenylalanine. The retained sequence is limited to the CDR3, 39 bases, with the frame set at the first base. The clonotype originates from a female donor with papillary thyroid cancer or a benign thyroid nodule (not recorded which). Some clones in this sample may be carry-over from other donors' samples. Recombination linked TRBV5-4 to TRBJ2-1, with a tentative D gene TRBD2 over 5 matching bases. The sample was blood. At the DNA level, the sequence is TGTGCCAGCAAAGTTGGGAGCCGAAATGAGCAGTTCTTC. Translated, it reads CASKVGSRNEQFF.